Given below is one T cell receptor (beta chain) in context. This sample was taken from a study of blood T cell repertoires in COVID-19. Study details: Samples came from the United States, Italy and Spain, spanning acute and convalescent COVID-19. PBMCs, B-cell-depleted T cells, or T cells provided the cDNA or gDNA that made up the material.

From germline, CDR1 is MDHEN and CDR2 SYDVKM. V gave up 6 bases and J gave up 7 bases, with 21 bases separating them. The CDR3 covers 15 residues. In the authors' workflow: Reference gene primer amplification gave nucleated cell count estimates. The table came from immunoSEQ multiplex PCR; TCRdb's copy has only in-frame clones and leaves some out. V and J calls plus clone size are reproduced from that table; the DNA served to infer D and trimming. The sample carries tens of thousands of clones, about 87% recorded once. The sequencing sample was made of peripheral blood. The TCR sequence derives from a man aged 45-60 years with active COVID-19. The chain joins TRBV28 to TRBJ1-2, with D possibly TRBD1 on 6 matching bases. In DNA form, the CDR3 reads TGTGCCAGCAGAAGGGGGGGCCCCATCTATTTTGGCTACACCTTC. Protein product: CASRRGGPIYFGYTF.